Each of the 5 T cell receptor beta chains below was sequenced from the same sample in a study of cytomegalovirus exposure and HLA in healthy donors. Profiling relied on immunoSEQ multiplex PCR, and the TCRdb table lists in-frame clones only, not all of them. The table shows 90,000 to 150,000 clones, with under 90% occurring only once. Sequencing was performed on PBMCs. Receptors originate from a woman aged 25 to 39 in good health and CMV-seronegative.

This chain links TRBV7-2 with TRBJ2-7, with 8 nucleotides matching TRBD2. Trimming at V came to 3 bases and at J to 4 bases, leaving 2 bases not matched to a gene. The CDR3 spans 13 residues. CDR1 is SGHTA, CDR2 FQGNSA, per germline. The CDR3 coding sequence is TGTGCCAGCAGCTTTGTAGCGGGGTACGAGCAGTACTTC. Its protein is CASSFVAGYEQYF.

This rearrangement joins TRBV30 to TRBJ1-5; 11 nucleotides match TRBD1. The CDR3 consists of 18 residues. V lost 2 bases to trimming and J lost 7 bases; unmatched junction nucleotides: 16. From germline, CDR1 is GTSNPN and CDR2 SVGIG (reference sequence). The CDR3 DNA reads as TGTGCCTGGAGTCCACAGGACAGGGGGCGCTTGCACGGGCAGCCCCAGCATTTT. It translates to CAWSPQDRGRLHGQPQHF.

CDR3 sequence: CASSQRSNEQFF. CDR3 bases: TGTGCCAGCAGCCAGAGGAGTAATGAGCAGTTCTTC. The chain combines TRBV7-6 with TRBJ2-1; D is undetermined. The ends were cut back, 5 bases at V and 7 bases at J, with 9 bases in the middle. The CDR3 length is 12 residues. The germline CDR1 and CDR2 sequences are SGHVS and FNYEAQ.

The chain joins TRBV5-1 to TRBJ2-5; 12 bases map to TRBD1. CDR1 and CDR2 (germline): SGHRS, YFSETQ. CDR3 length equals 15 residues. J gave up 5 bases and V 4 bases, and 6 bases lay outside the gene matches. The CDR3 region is CASSRGTGGEETQYF. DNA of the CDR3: TGCGCCAGCAGCCGTGGGACAGGGGGCGAGGAGACCCAGTACTTC.

CDR3 nucleotides: TGTGCCAGCAGGTTACTGAGGACTGAAGCTTTCTTT. As protein: CASRLLRTEAFF. This sequence joins TRBV6-6 and TRBJ1-1; unclear D gene. CDR1 and CDR2 (germline): MNHNY, SVGAGI (reference sequence). Trimming removed 6 bases from V and 5 bases from J, with 10 bases in between. The CDR3 extends over 12 amino acids.